This T cell receptor (beta chain) was obtained from a study of blood T cell repertoires in COVID-19. The overall study: There were acute and convalescent COVID-19 samples, and they came from the United States, Italy and Spain. In each case, the material was cDNA or gDNA derived from T cells, B-cell-depleted T cells, or PBMCs.

Looked up from germline, CDR1 is SGHVS and CDR2 is FQNEAQ. This CDR3 region has 13 residues. V dropped 7 bases and J dropped 7 bases, with 17 bases sitting between them. Authors' data handling: Reference gene primer amplification in the assay estimated nucleated cell counts. Using immunoSEQ multiplex PCR, the repertoire was profiled, and TCRdb retains in-frame clones only, with some absent. V, J and clone size are taken as reported in that table, and D and trimming were inferred from the DNA itself. This table holds hundreds of thousands of clones, about 89% found once. This clone has a count of ten or more.

The sequenced sample consisted of peripheral blood. The clonotype originates from a man in his sixties who had recovered from COVID-19. The chain combines TRBV7-8 with TRBJ2-7; D is possibly TRBD2 (6 bases). The CDR3 DNA is TGTGCCAGCAACCCCACGGGGGTTGGTGAGCAGTACTTC. Translated, it gives CASNPTGVGEQYF.